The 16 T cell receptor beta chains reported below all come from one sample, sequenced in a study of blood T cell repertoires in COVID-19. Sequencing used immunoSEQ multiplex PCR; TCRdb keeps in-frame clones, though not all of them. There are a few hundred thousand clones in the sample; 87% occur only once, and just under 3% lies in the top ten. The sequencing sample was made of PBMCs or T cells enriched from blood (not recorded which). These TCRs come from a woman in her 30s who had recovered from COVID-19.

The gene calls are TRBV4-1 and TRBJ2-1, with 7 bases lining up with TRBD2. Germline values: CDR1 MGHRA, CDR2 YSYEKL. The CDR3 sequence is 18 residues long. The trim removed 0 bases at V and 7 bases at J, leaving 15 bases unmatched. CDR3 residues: CASSQESGAASGWNEQFF. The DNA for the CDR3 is TGCGCCAGCAGCCAAGAGAGTGGCGCGGCTAGCGGATGGAATGAGCAGTTCTTC.

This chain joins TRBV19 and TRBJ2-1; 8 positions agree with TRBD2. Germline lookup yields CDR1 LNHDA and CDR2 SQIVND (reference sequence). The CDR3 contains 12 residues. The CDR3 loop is CATGGWDNEQFF. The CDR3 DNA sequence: TGTGCGACGGGAGGGTGGGACAATGAGCAGTTCTTC.

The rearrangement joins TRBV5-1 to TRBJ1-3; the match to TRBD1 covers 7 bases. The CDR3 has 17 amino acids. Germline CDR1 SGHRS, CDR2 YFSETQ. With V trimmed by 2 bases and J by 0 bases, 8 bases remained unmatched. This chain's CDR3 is CASSFAPGGRSGNTIYF. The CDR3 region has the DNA TGCGCCAGCAGCTTCGCTCCAGGGGGTCGCTCTGGAAACACCATATATTTT. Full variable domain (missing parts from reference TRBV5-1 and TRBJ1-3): KAGVTQTPRYLIKTRGQQVTLSCSPISGHRSVSWYQQTPGQGLQFLFEYFSETQRNKGNFPGRFSGRQFSNSRSEMNVSTLELGDSALYLCASSFAPGGRSGNTIYFGEGSWLTVV.

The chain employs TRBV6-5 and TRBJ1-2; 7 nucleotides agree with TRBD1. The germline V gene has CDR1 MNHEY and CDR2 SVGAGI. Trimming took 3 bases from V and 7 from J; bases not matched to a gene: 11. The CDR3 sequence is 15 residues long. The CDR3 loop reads CASSYETGPRAGYTF. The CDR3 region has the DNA TGTGCCAGCAGTTATGAGACAGGGCCAAGGGCTGGCTACACCTTC.

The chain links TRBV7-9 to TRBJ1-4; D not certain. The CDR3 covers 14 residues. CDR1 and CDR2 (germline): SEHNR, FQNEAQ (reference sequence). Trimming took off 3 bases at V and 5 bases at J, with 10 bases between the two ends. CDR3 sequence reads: CASSLLSVNEKLFF. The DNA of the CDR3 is TGTGCCAGCAGCTTGCTTTCGGTAAATGAAAAACTGTTTTTT. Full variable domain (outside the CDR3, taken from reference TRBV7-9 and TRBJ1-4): DTGVSQNPRHKITKRGQNVTFRCDPISEHNRLYWYRQTLGQGPEFLTYFQNEAQLEKSRLLSDRFSAERPKGSFSTLEIQRTEQGDSAMYLCASSLLSVNEKLFFGSGTQLSVL.

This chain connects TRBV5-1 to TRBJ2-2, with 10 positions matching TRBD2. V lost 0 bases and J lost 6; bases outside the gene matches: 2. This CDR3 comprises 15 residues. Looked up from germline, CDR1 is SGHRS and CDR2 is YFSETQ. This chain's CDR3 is CASSLETSGAGELFF. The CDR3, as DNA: TGCGCCAGCAGCTTGGAAACTAGCGGGGCCGGGGAGCTGTTTTTT.

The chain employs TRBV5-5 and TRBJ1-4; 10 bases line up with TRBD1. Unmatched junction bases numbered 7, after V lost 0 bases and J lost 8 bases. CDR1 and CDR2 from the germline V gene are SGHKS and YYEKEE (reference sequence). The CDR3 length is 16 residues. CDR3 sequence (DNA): TGTGCCAGCAGCTTGGAGACAGGGGGCCATGGAGAAAAACTGTTTTTT. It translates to CASSLETGGHGEKLFF.

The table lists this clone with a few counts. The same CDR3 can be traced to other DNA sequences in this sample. The CDR3 protein is CASSLGTNTGELFF. CDR3 DNA: TGCGCCAGCAGCTTGGGTACGAACACCGGGGAGCTGTTTTTT. The rearrangement uses TRBV5-1 and TRBJ2-2; no firm D call. Per germline, CDR1 SGHRS and CDR2 YFSETQ. The CDR3 is made up of 14 amino acids. V was cut by 0 bases and J by 0 bases, with 3 bases left in between.

CDR3 DNA sequence: TGTGCCAGCAGCCAGATACTAGCGGGGCCTAGCTCCTACAATGAGCAGTTCTTC. Encoded protein: CASSQILAGPSSYNEQFF. The V gene is TRBV3-1 (or the pseudogene TRBV3-2), the J gene TRBJ2-1; 10 positions agree with TRBD2. Germline V gene lookup returns CDR1 LGHDT and CDR2 YNNKEL (reference sequence). This CDR3 has 18 residues. The junction had 8 bases not matched to a gene; V was cut back by 3 bases and J by 0 bases.

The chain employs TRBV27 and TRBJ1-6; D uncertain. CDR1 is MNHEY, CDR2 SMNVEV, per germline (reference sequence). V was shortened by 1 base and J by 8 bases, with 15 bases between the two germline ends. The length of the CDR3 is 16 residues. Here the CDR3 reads CASSLYPPGLDSPLHF. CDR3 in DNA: TGTGCCAGCAGTTTATACCCCCCCGGGTTGGATTCACCCCTCCACTTT.

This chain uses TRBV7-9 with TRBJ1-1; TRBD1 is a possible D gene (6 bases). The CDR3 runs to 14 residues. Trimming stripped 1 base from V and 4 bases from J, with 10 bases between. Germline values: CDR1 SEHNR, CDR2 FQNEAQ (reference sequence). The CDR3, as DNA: TGTGCCAGCAGCTTAGTTAAGGGGGTCACTGAAGCTTTCTTT. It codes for CASSLVKGVTEAFF. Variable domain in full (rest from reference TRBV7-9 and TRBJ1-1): DTGVSQNPRHKITKRGQNVTFRCDPISEHNRLYWYRQTLGQGPEFLTYFQNEAQLEKSRLLSDRFSAERPKGSFSTLEIQRTEQGDSAMYLCASSLVKGVTEAFFGQGTRLTVV.

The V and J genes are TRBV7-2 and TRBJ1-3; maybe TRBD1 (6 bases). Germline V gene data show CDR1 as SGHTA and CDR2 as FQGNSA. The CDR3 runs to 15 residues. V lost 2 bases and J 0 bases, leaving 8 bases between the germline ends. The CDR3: CASSLLGASGNTIYF. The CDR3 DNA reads TGTGCCAGCAGCTTATTGGGGGCCTCTGGAAACACCATATATTTT.

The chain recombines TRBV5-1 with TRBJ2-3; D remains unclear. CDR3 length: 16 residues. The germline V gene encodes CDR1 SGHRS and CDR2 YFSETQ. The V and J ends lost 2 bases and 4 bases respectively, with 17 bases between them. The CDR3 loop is CASSFDSPVGPDTQYF. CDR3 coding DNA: TGCGCCAGCAGCTTCGACTCGCCTGTTGGTCCAGATACGCAGTATTTT.

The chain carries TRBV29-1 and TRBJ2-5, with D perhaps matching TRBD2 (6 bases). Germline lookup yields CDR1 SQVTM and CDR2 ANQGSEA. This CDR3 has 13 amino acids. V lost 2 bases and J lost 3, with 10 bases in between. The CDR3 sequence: CSVESAGKETQYF. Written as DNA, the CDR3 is TGCAGCGTTGAAAGTGCGGGGAAAGAGACCCAGTACTTC.

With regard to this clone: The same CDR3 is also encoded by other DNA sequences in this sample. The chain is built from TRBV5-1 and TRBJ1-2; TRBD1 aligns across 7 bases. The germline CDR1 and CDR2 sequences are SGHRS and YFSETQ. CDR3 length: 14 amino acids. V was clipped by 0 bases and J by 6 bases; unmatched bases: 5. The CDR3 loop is CASSLVAGGDGYTF. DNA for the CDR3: TGCGCCAGCAGCTTGGTAGCAGGGGGTGATGGCTACACCTTC.

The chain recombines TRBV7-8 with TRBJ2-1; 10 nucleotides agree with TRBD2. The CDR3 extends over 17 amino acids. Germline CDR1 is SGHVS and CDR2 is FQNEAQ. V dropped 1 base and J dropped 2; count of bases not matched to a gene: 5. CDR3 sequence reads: CASSLVSGRRTYNEQFF. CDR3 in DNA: TGTGCCAGCAGCTTAGTTAGCGGGAGGAGGACCTACAATGAGCAGTTCTTC. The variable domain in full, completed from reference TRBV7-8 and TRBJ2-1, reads GAGVSQSPRYKVAKRGQDVALRCDPISGHVSLFWYQQALGQGPEFLTYFQNEAQLDKSGLPSDRFFAERPEGSVSTLKIQRTQQEDSAVYLCASSLVSGRRTYNEQFFGPGTRLTVL.